This T cell receptor (beta chain) emerged from a study of blood T cell repertoires in COVID-19. Study overall: Spain, Italy and the United States supplied samples that represented acute and convalescent COVID-19.

In the original processing: It was from reference gene primer amplification that nucleated cell counts were estimated. Assay used: immunoSEQ multiplex PCR; TCRdb lists only in-frame clones, some missing. V and J calls plus clone size are reproduced from that table; the DNA served to infer D and trimming. The table records about 69,000 clones, 75% to 90% of them present only once. The sequenced material came from peripheral blood. The sequence was obtained from a man aged 35-49 years with COVID-19, enrolled during active disease.

CDR3 region: CASSEQGYEQYF. The CDR3 DNA reads TGTGCCAGCAGCGAACAGGGATACGAGCAGTACTTC. This chain links TRBV25-1 with TRBJ2-7, with D possibly TRBD1 on 6 matching bases. The CDR3 runs 12 residues. The V end was cut by 6 bases, the J end by 4 bases, with 10 bases between. The V gene's germline CDR1 is MGHDK and CDR2 SYGVNS.